What follows are 7 T cell receptor beta chains derived from one specimen sequenced in a study of early T cells in non-severe SARS-CoV-2 infection. TCRdb independently ran MiXCR on the 5' RACE reads; one entry per CDR3 protein. Here the sample spans tens of thousands of distinct CDR3 sequences, about 11% being singletons. The sequencing here drew on whole blood, taken at baseline. All receptors derive from an adult who was a healthcare worker with PCR-confirmed SARS-CoV-2 infection or an uninfected control (not recorded which).

This clonotype was seen a handful of times. The chain combines TRBV7-2 with TRBJ1-2; 8 bases are a match to TRBD1. Trimming took 5 bases from V and 5 from J; bases not matched to a gene: 7. The CDR3 runs 14 residues. The V gene's germline CDR1 is SGHTA and CDR2 FQGNSA. The CDR3 bases are TGTGCCAGCAGCCCCGGCAGGGGGCTTTATGGCTACACCTTC. Amino acids: CASSPGRGLYGYTF. Full variable domain (outside the CDR3, taken from reference TRBV7-2 and TRBJ1-2): GAGVSQSPSNKVTEKGKDVELRCDPISGHTALYWYRQSLGQGLEFLIYFQGNSAPDKSGLPSDRFSAERTGGSVSTLTIQRTQQEDSAVYLCASSPGRGLYGYTFGSGTRLTVV.

This clonotype was observed at least ten times. This CDR3 is CASSQDTTGSTYEQYF. The CDR3 nucleotides are TGCGCCAGCAGCCAAGATACAACAGGATCCACCTACGAGCAGTACTTC. The chain employs TRBV4-3 and TRBJ2-7, with a weak D call TRBD1 (5 bases). V shed 0 bases and J shed 2 bases, with 14 bases lying between them. This CDR3 region has 16 residues. Germline V gene sequence: CDR1 LGHNA, CDR2 YSLEER.

Many counts were recorded for this clonotype. The gene calls are TRBV29-1 and TRBJ1-5; D gene ambiguous. V shed 4 bases and J shed 4 bases, with 8 bases lying between them. CDR1 and CDR2 from the germline V gene are SQVTM and ANQGSEA. CDR3 length equals 12 residues. CDR3 DNA: TGCAGCGTTGCCGAGAGAAATCAGCCCCAGCATTTT. This codes for CSVAERNQPQHF.

The V call is TRBV4-2, the J call TRBJ2-7; D call uncertain. V lost 3 bases to trimming and J lost 3 bases, with 9 bases between them. This CDR3 comprises 13 residues. Germline loops: CDR1 LGHNA, CDR2 YNFKEQ. As DNA, the CDR3 is TGTGCCAGCAGCCACCCCGGCAGCTACGAGCAGTACTTC. Translated: CASSHPGSYEQYF.

This CDR3 reads CASSYLRWPQHF. The CDR3 DNA reads as TGTGCCAGCAGTTACCTTCGATGGCCCCAGCATTTT. This chain connects TRBV6-2 or TRBV6-3 to TRBJ1-5; no clear D. CDR3 length equals 12 residues. Germline assignment: CDR1 MNHEY and CDR2 SVGEGT. Trimming left V 2 bases short and J 9 bases short, with 8 bases between.

There are a few counts of this clonotype. V and J are TRBV4-3 and TRBJ2-7, with D perhaps TRBD2 (6 bases). The V gene's germline CDR1 is LGHNA and CDR2 YSLEER. The CDR3 runs to 13 residues. V dropped 0 bases and J dropped 3 bases, with 6 bases sitting between them. CDR3 sequence reads: CASSQDGGYEQYF. CDR3 nucleotide sequence: TGCGCCAGCAGCCAAGACGGGGGCTACGAGCAGTACTTC.

The DNA of the CDR3 is TGTGCCAGCAGCTTAACTGGACAGGGCTACAATGAGCAGTTCTTC. It encodes CASSLTGQGYNEQFF. V is TRBV7-6 and J is TRBJ2-1; 8 bases fit TRBD1. Germline CDR1 SGHVS, CDR2 FNYEAQ. The length of the CDR3 is 15 residues. With 2 bases clipped from V and 3 bases from J, the junction kept 3 bases outside the gene matches.